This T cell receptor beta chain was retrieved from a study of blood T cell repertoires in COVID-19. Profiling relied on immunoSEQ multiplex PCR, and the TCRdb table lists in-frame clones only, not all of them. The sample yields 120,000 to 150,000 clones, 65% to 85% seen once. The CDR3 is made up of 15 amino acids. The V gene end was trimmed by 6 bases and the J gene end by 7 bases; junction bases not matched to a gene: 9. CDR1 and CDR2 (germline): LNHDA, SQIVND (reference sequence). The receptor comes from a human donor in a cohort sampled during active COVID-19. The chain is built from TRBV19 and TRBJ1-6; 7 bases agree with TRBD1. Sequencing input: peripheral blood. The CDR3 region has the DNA TGTGCCAGTAGGATTACAGGGGAGGTAAATTCACCCCTCCACTTT. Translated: CASRITGEVNSPLHF.